The sequence of this T cell receptor beta chain was determined in a study of healthy donors' naive CD4 and CD8 T cells. Study summary: Donors spanned ages 20-25, 40-50 and 60-70 years, half female. Broader study findings: Bulk sequencing left alpha and beta chains unpaired. Possible naive T cell homeostatic proliferation bias remained unaddressed.

A word on this clonotype: The antigen remains unidentified.

TCR libraries were built from approximately 0.55 ug of total RNA by linear amplification. A single record per CDR3 protein comes from TCRdb applying MiXCR to the reads. The table has around 200,000 distinct CDR3 sequences, over 60% seen once. CDR3 length: 17 amino acids. Germline V CDR1 and CDR2: MNHGY, SAAAGT. The V end lost 8 bases, the J end lost 12 bases, and 32 bases lay between the germline ends. The chain couples TRBV6-8 to TRBJ1-5; weak D call: TRBD1 (5 bases). This TCR was recovered from a pool of human donors in good health; the sample pools cells from several healthy donors. What was sequenced was naive CD4+ and CD8+ T cells sorted from blood, pooled from several donors. The CDR3 here is CASRGPGRDAIVRSQHF. In DNA, the CDR3 is TGTGCCAGCCGAGGCCCGGGCAGGGACGCAATAGTTCGAAGCCAGCATTTT.